These 21 T cell receptor beta chains originate from one sample sequenced in a study of cytomegalovirus exposure and HLA in healthy donors. The PCR had 60 Vbeta and 13 Jbeta primers. Clones were sequenced by immunoSEQ multiplex PCR, and TCRdb holds only the in-frame ones, with some missing. The repertoire holds some 120,000 clones, with 75% to 85% as singletons. Sequenced: PBMCs. These receptors came from a male donor in good health and CMV-seropositive.

CDR3 residues: CASSSGGAATNSGNTIYF. The CDR3 region has the DNA TGTGCCAGCAGCTCCGGGGGAGCAGCCACCAACTCTGGAAACACCATATATTTT. This chain connects TRBV21-1 to TRBJ1-3. TRBV21-1 is a known pseudogene. This CDR3 region has 18 residues.

This clone was recorded only once. V is TRBV19 and J is TRBJ2-5, with 7 nucleotides matching TRBD2. Germline V gives CDR1 LNHDA, CDR2 SQIVND (reference sequence). The CDR3 loop spans 13 amino acids. With 10 bases clipped from V and 5 bases from J, the junction kept 10 bases outside the gene matches. The CDR3 protein is CATTTSLGETQYF. CDR3 bases: TGTGCCACCACGACTAGCCTCGGGGAGACCCAGTACTTC.

V usage is TRBV10-3 and J usage is TRBJ2-5; 8 positions agree with TRBD1. Trimming at V came to 6 bases and at J to 4 bases, leaving 7 bases not matched to a gene. The CDR3 runs to 14 residues. Germline loops: CDR1 ENHRY, CDR2 SYGVKD. The CDR3 DNA reads as TGTGCCATCAGAGACGACAGGGGAGGAGAGACCCAGTACTTC. Translating it yields CAIRDDRGGETQYF.

The rearrangement links TRBV5-6 to TRBJ2-3, with D possibly being TRBD1 (5 bases). The CDR3 spans 14 residues. With 0 bases removed from V and 4 bases from J, the gap between germline ends came to 9 bases. CDR1 and CDR2 from the germline V gene are SGHDT and YYEEEE. The CDR3 nucleotides read TGTGCCAGCAGCTTGGACAGGTTCCCAGATACGCAGTATTTT. Residues: CASSLDRFPDTQYF.

This clone turned up a few times. This chain connects TRBV28 to TRBJ2-7; tentative D call: TRBD1 (6 bases). Germline values: CDR1 MDHEN, CDR2 SYDVKM. V lost 8 bases and J 3 bases, leaving 17 bases between the germline ends. The CDR3 totals 14 residues. The CDR3 region has the DNA TGTGCCAGCTTCTCCAGGACAGCACTCTACGAGCAGTACTTC. This sequence encodes CASFSRTALYEQYF.

V is TRBV9 and J is TRBJ2-7; 7 bases map to TRBD2. V lost 0 bases, J lost 5 bases, and 5 bases stayed unmatched. There are 14 residues in the CDR3. Germline V gives CDR1 SGDLS, CDR2 YYNGEE. The CDR3 bases are TGTGCCAGCAGCGTAGGCGGGAGAGACCACGAGCAGTACTTC. Encoded protein: CASSVGGRDHEQYF. The full variable domain, rest sourced from reference TRBV9 and TRBJ2-7, is DSGVTQTPKHLITATGQRVTLRCSPRSGDLSVYWYQQSLDQGLQFLIQYYNGEERAKGNILERFSAQQFPDLHSELNLSSLELGDSALYFCASSVGGRDHEQYFGPGTRLTVT.

V and J are TRBV29-1 and TRBJ1-1; tentatively, D is TRBD1 (6 bases). This CDR3 has 11 amino acids. Germline CDR1 SQVTM, CDR2 ANQGSEA. The CDR3 region has the DNA TGCAGTGCCGGGACAACCAGTCCCTCTTTCTTT. Translation gives CSAGTTSPSFF.

The genes are TRBV7-9 and TRBJ1-1, with TRBD1 identical over 7 bases. From germline, CDR1 is SEHNR and CDR2 FQNEAQ (reference sequence). V lost 5 bases and J lost 2; bases outside the gene matches: 8. The CDR3 runs to 15 residues. The CDR3 region is CASSNPGTVNTEAFF. For the CDR3, the DNA is TGTGCCAGCAGCAACCCCGGGACAGTTAACACTGAAGCTTTCTTT.

The chain uses TRBV13 and TRBJ2-3; weak D call: TRBD2 (5 bases). This CDR3 is built from 15 residues. Deletions cut 2 bases from V and 4 bases from J, with 13 bases between. Germline V gene data show CDR1 as PRHDT and CDR2 as FYEKMQ (reference sequence). CDR3 in DNA: TGTGCCAGCAGCTTAAGAGGGTTAGGCGCAGATACGCAGTATTTT. Amino acids: CASSLRGLGADTQYF.

The gene calls are TRBV9 and TRBJ2-1; TRBD2 agrees at 13 bases. The germline CDR1 and CDR2 sequences are SGDLS and YYNGEE. V dropped 3 bases and J dropped 10; count of bases not matched to a gene: 7. This CDR3 has 15 amino acids. This chain's CDR3 is CASSEGLAGLGEQFF. The CDR3 DNA reads TGTGCCAGCAGCGAGGGACTAGCGGGACTAGGCGAGCAGTTCTTC.

This sequence joins TRBV28 and TRBJ2-1; TRBD2 matches 10 bases. The CDR3 has 17 amino acids. V lost 4 bases to trimming and J lost 2 bases; unmatched junction nucleotides: 8. Germline CDR1 MDHEN, CDR2 SYDVKM. The CDR3 sequence is CASSSLTSGYTYNEQFF. In DNA form, the CDR3 reads TGTGCCAGCAGTTCCCTGACTAGCGGGTACACCTACAATGAGCAGTTCTTC. The whole variable domain, filled in from reference TRBV28 and TRBJ2-1, reads DVKVTQSSRYLVKRTGEKVFLECVQDMDHENMFWYRQDPGLGLRLIYFSYDVKMKEKGDIPEGYSVSREKKERFSLILESASTNQTSMYLCASSSLTSGYTYNEQFFGPGTRLTVL.

The CDR3 DNA reads as TGTGCCAGCAGAACCGGGACTAGCCACTACGAAGACTACGAGCAGTACTTC. Its translation: CASRTGTSHYEDYEQYF. V usage is TRBV21-1 and J usage is TRBJ2-7; the table's D call, TRBD2, was not checked against the DNA. TRBV21-1 is designated a pseudogene. The CDR3 runs to 17 residues.

The chain carries TRBV19 and TRBJ2-7; TRBD1 matches at 11 bases. In germline, CDR1 is LNHDA, CDR2 SQIVND (reference sequence). This CDR3 spans 19 amino acids. The V gene end was trimmed by 3 bases and the J gene end by 7 bases; junction bases not matched to a gene: 20. The CDR3 region is CASSITTARRTGGRGEQYF. The CDR3 coding sequence is TGTGCCAGTAGTATCACTACTGCACGGAGGACAGGGGGCAGAGGAGAGCAGTACTTC.

V is TRBV11-2 and J is TRBJ2-7, with D possibly being TRBD1 (7 bases). This CDR3 spans 16 amino acids. V lost 5 bases to trimming and J lost 4 bases, with 21 bases between them. Germline CDR1 and CDR2: SGHAT and FQNNGV. In DNA, the CDR3 is TGTGCCAGCAGCACTAGCCGGACAGGTCGGGTGTACGAGCAGTACTTC. Translation gives CASSTSRTGRVYEQYF.

This chain joins TRBV9 and TRBJ1-6, with unresolved D. The V gene's germline CDR1 is SGDLS and CDR2 YYNGEE. The ends were cut back, 3 bases at V and 1 base at J, with 8 bases in the middle. The CDR3 sequence is 15 residues long. The CDR3 sequence: CASSAEGSYNSPLHF. As DNA, the CDR3 is TGTGCCAGCAGCGCAGAGGGATCCTATAATTCACCCCTCCACTTT.

The chain combines TRBV2 with TRBJ2-1; possible D gene TRBD2, 7 bases. V was shortened by 7 bases and J by 4 bases, with 17 bases between the two germline ends. Looked up from germline, CDR1 is SNHLY and CDR2 is FYNNEI. This CDR3 has 15 amino acids. DNA of the CDR3: TGTGCCAGCACCCGGGGGGCAGGTAATTACAATGAGCAGTTCTTC. Amino acids: CASTRGAGNYNEQFF. Full variable domain (remainder filled in from reference TRBV2 and TRBJ2-1): EPEVTQTPSHQVTQMGQEVILRCVPISNHLYFYWYRQILGQKVEFLVSFYNNEISEKSEIFDDQFSVERPDGSNFTLKIRSTKLEDSAMYFCASTRGAGNYNEQFFGPGTRLTVL.

V is TRBV9 and J is TRBJ1-2, with D possibly matching TRBD1 (5 bases). Germline CDR1 and CDR2: SGDLS and YYNGEE. V lost 0 bases to trimming and J lost 1 base, with 13 bases between them. This CDR3 has 16 residues. The CDR3 coding sequence is TGTGCCAGCAGCGTAGGGGGAATCAGGGATAACTATGGCTACACCTTC. Translation gives CASSVGGIRDNYGYTF. The full variable domain, rest sourced from reference TRBV9 and TRBJ1-2, is DSGVTQTPKHLITATGQRVTLRCSPRSGDLSVYWYQQSLDQGLQFLIQYYNGEERAKGNILERFSAQQFPDLHSELNLSSLELGDSALYFCASSVGGIRDNYGYTFGSGTRLTVV.

CDR3: CASSIQGTGANVLTF. In DNA form, the CDR3 reads TGTGCCAGCAGTATTCAGGGAACTGGGGCCAACGTCCTGACTTTC. The chain joins TRBV28 to TRBJ2-6; D perhaps matches TRBD1 (5 bases). The CDR3 extends over 15 amino acids. Germline loops: CDR1 MDHEN, CDR2 SYDVKM. V was cut by 5 bases and J by 2 bases, with 10 bases left in between.

J is TRBJ2-7 and V is TRBV19; D is ambiguous. The CDR3 is made up of 14 amino acids. Trimming removed 0 bases at V and 3 bases at J, with 9 bases between. Germline V gives CDR1 LNHDA, CDR2 SQIVND (reference sequence). The CDR3 loop reads CASSIDLEFYEQYF. CDR3 DNA: TGTGCCAGTAGTATAGATTTGGAGTTCTACGAGCAGTACTTC.

This clone was found once. This sequence joins TRBV18 and TRBJ1-1; D might be TRBD1 (6 bases). The germline gives CDR1 KGHSH, CDR2 LQKENI. Trimming took off 4 bases at V and 1 base at J, with 7 bases between the two ends. CDR3 size: 13 residues. The CDR3 nucleotides read TGTGCCAGCTCACTGGACAGGAACACTGAAGCTTTCTTT. Protein sequence: CASSLDRNTEAFF. The variable domain in full, completed from reference TRBV18 and TRBJ1-1, reads NAGVMQNPRHLVRRRGQEARLRCSPMKGHSHVYWYRQLPEEGLKFMVYLQKENIIDESGMPKERFSAEFPKEGPSILRIQQVVRGDSAAYFCASSLDRNTEAFFGQGTRLTVV.

The CDR3 sequence: CASSVAGAGEQYF. Written as DNA, the CDR3 is TGTGCCAGCAGCGTAGCGGGAGCGGGCGAGCAGTACTTC. The chain joins TRBV9 to TRBJ2-7; D is possibly TRBD2 (6 bases). CDR1 and CDR2 from the germline V gene are SGDLS and YYNGEE. The CDR3 is 13 residues long. With 0 bases removed from V and 6 bases from J, the gap between germline ends came to 10 bases.